What follows is one T cell receptor beta chain and its context. The naive CD8 fraction comprised CD45RO-negative cells positively selected for CCR7 and excluded terminally differentiated effector memory CD45RA+ cells. Donation came from healthy HIV-negative adults that had no recent acute infections or vaccinations. Among the donors, all were Caucasian adults who lived in Nashville, Tennessee. The entry originates in a study of shared clonotypes between healthy human individuals. Study in general: CD4 naive cells filled three plates per donor, CD4 memory three, CD8 naive two and CD8 memory one.

Some clones are missing from TCRdb's copy, which holds only in-frame ones; the method was immunoSEQ multiplex PCR. This table holds roughly 2.1 million clones, just over 90% found once. The sequenced sample was naive CD8+ T cells from PBMCs. The TCR originated in a man aged 18-30 years in good health. Some clones in this sample may be carry-over from other donors' samples.

The DNA of the CDR3 is TGCGCCAGCAGCTTGGTCCTGCGGGGGTCCAGGGACAATGAGCAGTTCTTC. Translation gives CASSLVLRGSRDNEQFF. The chain links TRBV5-1 to TRBJ2-1; 7 bases fit TRBD2. Germline V CDR1 and CDR2: SGHRS, YFSETQ. CDR3 size: 17 residues. Unmatched junction bases numbered 11, after V lost 0 bases and J lost 5 bases.